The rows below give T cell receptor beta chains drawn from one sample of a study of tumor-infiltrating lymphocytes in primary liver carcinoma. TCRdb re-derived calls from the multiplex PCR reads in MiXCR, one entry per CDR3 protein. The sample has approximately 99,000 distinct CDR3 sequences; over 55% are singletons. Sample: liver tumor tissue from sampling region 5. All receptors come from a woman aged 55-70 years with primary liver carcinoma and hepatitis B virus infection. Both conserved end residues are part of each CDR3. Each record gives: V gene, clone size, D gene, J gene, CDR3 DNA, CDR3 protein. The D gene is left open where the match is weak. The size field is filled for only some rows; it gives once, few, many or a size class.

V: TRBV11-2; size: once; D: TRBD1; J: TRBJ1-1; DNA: TGTGCCAGCAGCTTAGGTAAGCAGGGACAGGCCTCTGAAGCTTTCTTT; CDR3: CASSLGKQGQASEAFF
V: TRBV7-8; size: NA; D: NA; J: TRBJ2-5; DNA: TGTGCCAGCAGTTTAATCAGGACGCGTCAAGAGACCCAGTACTTC; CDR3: CASSLIRTRQETQYF
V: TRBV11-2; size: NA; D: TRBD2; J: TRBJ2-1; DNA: TGTGCCAGCGGCAGGAGACTAGCGGGAGGGCCTGGGGATGAGCAGATCTTC; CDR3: CASGRRLAGGPGDEQIF
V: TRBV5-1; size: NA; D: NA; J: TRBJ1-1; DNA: TGCGCCAGCAGCTCGGGGACGCCGAACACTGAAGCTTTCTTT; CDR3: CASSSGTPNTEAFF
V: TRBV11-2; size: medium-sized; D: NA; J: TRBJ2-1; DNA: TGTGCCAGCAGCTTAGAGGGATTCTCCTACAATGAGCAGTTCTTC; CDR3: CASSLEGFSYNEQFF
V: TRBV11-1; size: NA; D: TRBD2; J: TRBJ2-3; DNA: TGTGCCAACAGCTCCGGGTGGGGGGGTACGCAGTATTTT; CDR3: CANSSGWGGTQYF
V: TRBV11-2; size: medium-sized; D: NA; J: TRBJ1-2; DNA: TGTGCCAGCAGCTCCCACAGGGATGGGTATGGCTACACCTTC; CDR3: CASSSHRDGYGYTF
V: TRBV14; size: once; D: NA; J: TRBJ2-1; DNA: TGTGCCAGCAACCAGGCAATTAGCGGACTCGATGAGCAGTCCTTC; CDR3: CASNQAISGLDEQSF
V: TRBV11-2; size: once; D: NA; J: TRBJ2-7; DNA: TGTGTCAGCAGCTTAATACAGGGAACTTACGAGCAGTACTTC; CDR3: CVSSLIQGTYEQYF
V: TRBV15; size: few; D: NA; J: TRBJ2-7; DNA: TGTGCCACCAGCAGAGTGCCGGCGGGATACGAGCAGTACTTC; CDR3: CATSRVPAGYEQYF
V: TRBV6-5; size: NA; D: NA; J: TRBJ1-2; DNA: TGTGCCAGTAGTCCTTACAGGGATTTTGGCTATGGCTACACCTTC; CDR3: CASSPYRDFGYGYTF
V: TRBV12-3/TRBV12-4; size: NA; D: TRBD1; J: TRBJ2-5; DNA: TGTGCCAGCAGTTTTTCCACAGGGGGCGCGGGGACCCAGTATTTC; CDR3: CASSFSTGGAGTQYF
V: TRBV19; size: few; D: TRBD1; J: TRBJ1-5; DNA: TGTGCCAGTAGCCCCAGGCGGACAGGGCGATCAAATCAGCCCCAGCATTTT; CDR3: CASSPRRTGRSNQPQHF
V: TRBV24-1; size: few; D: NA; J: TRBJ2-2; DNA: TGTGCCACCAGTGATAGGGAACAGGGAAGAACCGGGGAGCTGTTTTTT; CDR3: CATSDREQGRTGELFF
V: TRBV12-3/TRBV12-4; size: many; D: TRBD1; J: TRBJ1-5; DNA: TGTGCCAGCAGACGGGACAGGGGGAGGAATCAGCCCCAGCATTTT; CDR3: CASRRDRGRNQPQHF
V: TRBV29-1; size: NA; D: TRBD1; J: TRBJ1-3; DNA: TGCAGCGTTGGAGGCCGTTCGAGTCAGGGGGCTGGAAACACCATATATTTT; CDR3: CSVGGRSSQGAGNTIYF
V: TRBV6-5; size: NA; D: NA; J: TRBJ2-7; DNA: TGTCCCAGCAGTTCCTCACTTGCCTACGAGCAGTACTTC; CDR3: CPSSSSLAYEQYF
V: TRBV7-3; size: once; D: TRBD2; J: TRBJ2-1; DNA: TGTGCCAGCAGCTCCACCAGGACTAGAGGTAATGAGCAGTTCTTC; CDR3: CASSSTRTRGNEQFF